The source of this TCR beta chain is a study of blood T cell repertoires in COVID-19. Turning to the study itself: Both acute and convalescent COVID-19 samples were obtained from the United States, Italy and Spain. T cells, B-cell-depleted T cells, or PBMCs supplied cDNA or gDNA.

V lost 6 bases to trimming and J lost 9 bases; unmatched junction nucleotides: 9. CDR1 is MDHEN, CDR2 SYDVKM, per germline. The CDR3 runs to 14 residues. This clone has a single count. The authors' processing: For nucleated cells, counts were estimated from reference gene primer amplification. Assay used: immunoSEQ multiplex PCR; TCRdb lists only in-frame clones, some missing. That table gives V, J and clone size, and the DNA gave D and trimming. In the table there are about 94,000 clones, 80% of which are singletons. The TCR originated in an elderly woman with acute or convalescent COVID-19. The V call is TRBV28, the J call TRBJ2-1; 9 bases map to TRBD1. Sequencing was carried out using peripheral blood. The CDR3 nucleotides are TGTGCCAGCAGGACCGGGACAGGGTTAGGTGAGCAGTTCTTC. Amino acid sequence: CASRTGTGLGEQFF.